This TCR beta chain originates from a study of shared clonotypes between healthy human individuals. Findings and limits, study-wide: Clonotypes shared by all four donors outscored non-shared clonotypes in generation probability.

Concerning this clone itself: What it binds is unknown.

Genomic DNA per cell subset filled all wells of several immunoSEQ plates. TCRdb's table, derived via immunoSEQ multiplex PCR, lists solely in-frame clones and lacks some. The table has 2 million to 3 million clones, 80% to 95% seen once. Sequencing input: naive CD4+ T cells from PBMCs. As for subset: CD45RA+ positively selected. The source is a man aged 18 to 29 in good health. Some clones in this sample may be carry-over from other donors' samples.

CDR3 sequence reads: CASSLADRGGEETQYF. In nucleotides, the CDR3 is TGCGCCAGCAGCTTGGCCGACAGGGGAGGGGAAGAGACCCAGTACTTC. This chain links TRBV5-1 with TRBJ2-5; weak D call: TRBD1 (8 bases). V was pared by 0 bases and J by 3 bases, with 15 bases between. Germline loops: CDR1 SGHRS, CDR2 YFSETQ. The CDR3 totals 16 residues.